This TCR beta chain came from a study of CD8 T cells in Susac syndrome. The wider study: Patients with Susac syndrome who were sequenced included five or six with active disease and eight in remission. Points from the study as a whole: The CD4+ T cell repertoire of patients with Susac syndrome showed no detectable clonal expansion.

V lost 5 bases and J lost 6, with 22 bases in between. CDR3 size: 16 residues. Germline CDR1 reads LNHDA; CDR2 reads SQIVND (reference sequence). Remarks on this clonotype: Its matching antigen is unknown.

The CD8+ and CD4+ T cells were isolated magnetically using a negative isolation approach, whereas the TEMRA cells were enriched by FACS. The RNA, about 0.5 to 1 ug, was put through reverse transcription using random hexamers. Coverage of TCR beta CDR3 amplification by immunoSEQ multiplex PCR extended to 54 Vbeta and 13 Jbeta. One entry per CDR3 protein results from TCRdb running MiXCR on the immunoSEQ multiplex PCR reads. The sample contains some 180,000 distinct CDR3 sequences, roughly 94% of which appear only once. The sample taken for sequencing was CD4+ T cells from PBMCs. The chain links TRBV19 to TRBJ1-2; possibly TRBD1 for D (6 bases). This TCR came from a human donor with Susac syndrome. This CDR3 reads CASSPVRGALQNGYTF. CDR3 bases: TGTGCCAGTAGTCCGGTGAGGGGGGCGCTTCAGAATGGCTACACCTTC. Based on the CDR3 plus reference TRBV19 and TRBJ1-2, the full variable domain is DGGITQSPKYLFRKEGQNVTLSCEQNLNHDAMYWYRQDPGQGLRLIYYSQIVNDFQKGDIAEGYSVSREKKESFPLTVTSAQKNPTAFYLCASSPVRGALQNGYTFGSGTRLTVV.